These T cell receptor beta chains were read from a single sample in a study of T cells in Graves' hyperthyroidism and ophthalmopathy. TCRdb passed the multiplex PCR reads through MiXCR, listing each CDR3 protein once. The sample holds 300,000 to 500,000 distinct CDR3 sequences, approximately 15% seen once. Sequenced: blood. Receptor source: a woman aged 25 to 39 with Graves' hyperthyroidism. Both conserved end residues are part of each CDR3. Fields, in order: D gene, J gene, clone size, V gene, CDR3 DNA, CDR3 protein. The D gene is left open where the match is weak. Not every row has a clone size; where given, it reads once, few, many or a size class.

.	TRBJ2-7	many	TRBV18	TGTGCCAGCTCACCGAACGAGGAGAGCTCCTACGAGCAGTACTTC	CASSPNEESSYEQYF
TRBD2	TRBJ2-7	.	TRBV11-2	TGTGCCAGCAGCCCGACTAGCGGGTCTTCCAGCTCCTACGAGCAGTACTTC	CASSPTSGSSSSYEQYF
TRBD1	TRBJ2-5	.	TRBV7-9	TGTGCCAGCAGCCCCGGCCGGGACAGGGGGCTTGAGACCCAGTACTTC	CASSPGRDRGLETQYF
.	TRBJ2-3	many	TRBV20-1	TGCAGTGCTATCCCCCCCCGCGGGAAGGCAGATACGCAGTATTTT	CSAIPPRGKADTQYF
.	TRBJ2-7	.	TRBV5-5	TGTGCCAGCAGCCCCCGAGGGGTAGGTTACAATGAGCAGTACTTC	CASSPRGVGYNEQYF
.	TRBJ2-7	.	TRBV30	TGTGCCTGGAGGGATACTGATTTGGGGCAGTACTTC	CAWRDTDLGQYF
TRBD1	TRBJ1-5	.	TRBV19	TGTGCCAGTAGTCCCGGACAGGTTCTCTCGCCCCAGCATTTT	CASSPGQVLSPQHF
.	TRBJ1-3	many	TRBV18	TGTGCCAGCTCACCACCGAAACAGGTCTCTGGAAACACCATATATTTT	CASSPPKQVSGNTIYF
TRBD1	TRBJ1-5	few	TRBV18	TGTGCCAGCTCAGAGTGGGGACAGGATCAGCCCCAGCATTTT	CASSEWGQDQPQHF
.	TRBJ2-1	.	TRBV20-1	TGCAGTGCACCCGAGAGTAGCGGACCAAATGAGCAGTTCTTC	CSAPESSGPNEQFF
.	TRBJ2-7	.	TRBV6-1	TGTGCCAGCAACTTCGACGGTCTTGGGGAGCAGTACTTC	CASNFDGLGEQYF
TRBD2	TRBJ2-1	few	TRBV6-5	TGTGCCAGCAGTTACAAAACTAGCGGGTCTAATGAGCAGTTCTTC	CASSYKTSGSNEQFF
TRBD2	TRBJ2-7	many	TRBV18	TGTGCCAGCTCACCACCGGGACTAGCGGGGACCTACGAGCAGTACTTC	CASSPPGLAGTYEQYF
TRBD2	TRBJ2-1	many	TRBV12-3/TRBV12-4	TGTGCCAGCAGTTTCGCGGGAGTCGGTGAGCAGTTCTTC	CASSFAGVGEQFF
.	TRBJ1-6	few	TRBV6-1	TGTGCCAGCAGTGACCAGGGAAGGGGAAATTCACCCCTCCACTTT	CASSDQGRGNSPLHF
TRBD2	TRBJ2-5	.	TRBV5-5	TGTGCCAGCAGCTTGGCGAGACTAGCGGGAAATCAAGAGACCCAGTACTTC	CASSLARLAGNQETQYF
.	TRBJ2-3	many	TRBV3-1	TGTGCCAGCAGCCAAGCGGGTGGTGGCACAGATACGCAGTATTTT	CASSQAGGGTDTQYF
.	TRBJ2-5	few	TRBV12-3/TRBV12-4	TGTGCCAGCAGTTTAGACTCGGTGGGGGAGACCCAGTACTTC	CASSLDSVGETQYF
TRBD2	TRBJ2-5	many	TRBV12-3/TRBV12-4	TGTGCCAGCCACTTCGGGGGGAGTGGGACCCAGTACTTC	CASHFGGSGTQYF
.	TRBJ2-2	many	TRBV20-1	TGCAGTGCTGTAAGCGGTTCGGTCGGTTCCGGGGAGCTGTTTTTT	CSAVSGSVGSGELFF
.	TRBJ2-7	few	TRBV20-1	TGCAGTGCTAGAAATTCATTCGGATTCCCCTACGAGCAGTACTTC	CSARNSFGFPYEQYF
TRBD2	TRBJ2-7	many	TRBV6-2/TRBV6-3	TGTGCCAGCAGGATTAGCGGGCCCGAGCAGTACTTC	CASRISGPEQYF
.	TRBJ2-2	.	TRBV5-1	TGCGCCAGCTCAGCTTGGATTGTGGCCACCGGGGAGCTGTTTTTT	CASSAWIVATGELFF
.	TRBJ2-7	.	TRBV3-1	TGTGCCAGCAGACAGGGTTCGGGGGAGCAGTACTTC	CASRQGSGEQYF
.	TRBJ2-2	many	TRBV3-1	TGTGCCAGCAGCCCCCTTGGCGGTTCAAGCACCGGGGAGCTGTTTTTT	CASSPLGGSSTGELFF
.	TRBJ1-5	.	TRBV20-1	TGCAGTGCCCTCTCCGGGGAAGGCAATCAGCCCCAGCATTTT	CSALSGEGNQPQHF
TRBD1	TRBJ1-2	many	TRBV30	TGTGCCTGGTCCGGGACAGGGTTCGTTAGCTATGGCTACACCTTC	CAWSGTGFVSYGYTF
.	TRBJ2-1	.	TRBV9	TGTGCCAGCAGCCAGGGGGGGACAAACTACAATGAGCAGTTCTTC	CASSQGGTNYNEQFF
TRBD1	TRBJ1-2	few	TRBV10-2	TGCGCCAGCAGAGGACAGGGGGCTAACTATGGCTACACCTTC	CASRGQGANYGYTF
TRBD2	TRBJ2-1	once	TRBV5-1	TGCGCCAGCAGCTTGGTCCCTAGCGGGAGTGTTTATGAGCAGTTCTTC	CASSLVPSGSVYEQFF
.	TRBJ2-3	.	TRBV5-1	TGCGCCAGCAGCCTGCGGGGAACAGGGGATCGCACAGATACGCAGTATTTT	CASSLRGTGDRTDTQYF
.	TRBJ2-5	few	TRBV27	TGTGCCAGCAGGATAAGCGTATTAGAGACCCAGTACTTC	CASRISVLETQYF
.	TRBJ2-1	.	TRBV6-5	TGTGCCAGCAGTTACTCGAGACTAGGATCTAGCTACAATGAGCAGTTCTTC	CASSYSRLGSSYNEQFF
.	TRBJ2-4	.	TRBV20-1	TGCAGTGCTAAGGATCAGGCCAAAAACATTCAGTACTTC	CSAKDQAKNIQYF
TRBD2	TRBJ2-5	many	TRBV10-3	TGTGCCATCAGTGGACCGGGACTAGCGGGGAACGGGGCCCAGTACTTC	CAISGPGLAGNGAQYF
.	TRBJ2-5	few	TRBV9	TGTGCCAGCAGCTTCACACAGGGCAGACGAGAGACCCAGTACTTC	CASSFTQGRRETQYF
.	TRBJ2-1	many	TRBV27	TGTGCCAGCAGTTCTCTCATCATTAGCGGTGACAATGAGCAGTTCTTC	CASSSLIISGDNEQFF
.	TRBJ2-7	many	TRBV11-2	TGTGCCAGCAGCGCTAAGAACCACGAGCAGTACTTC	CASSAKNHEQYF
TRBD1	TRBJ2-3	.	TRBV7-9	TGTGCCAGCAACGTAATAGGACAGGTTGACACAGATACGCAGTATTTT	CASNVIGQVDTDTQYF
TRBD1	TRBJ2-1	.	TRBV24-1	TGTGCCACCAGTGACCCTCCCGGGACAGCCTCCTACAATGAGCAGTTCTTC	CATSDPPGTASYNEQFF
.	TRBJ2-2	.	TRBV11-2	TGTGCCAGCAGCCTTCGGGGGTCTAACACCGGGGAGCTGTTTTTT	CASSLRGSNTGELFF
.	TRBJ1-2	.	TRBV24-1	TGTGCCACCAGTGAACGGAACCCCGGGGGGGCGCCGGGAGACGACTACACCTTC	CATSERNPGGAPGDDYTF
TRBD2	TRBJ2-3	.	TRBV11-3	TGTGCCAGCAGCTTAGGTACTAGCGGGAGGATCGATACGCAGTATTTT	CASSLGTSGRIDTQYF
TRBD1	TRBJ1-4	few	TRBV6-1	TGTGCCAGCAGTTCACAGGGGGCGCGTGAAAAACTGTTTTTT	CASSSQGAREKLFF
.	TRBJ2-3	few	TRBV18	TGTGCCAGCTCACTCTCTTACACAGATACGCAGTATTTT	CASSLSYTDTQYF
TRBD1	TRBJ1-1	few	TRBV19	TGTGCCACTTCGACAGGGTGGAGTGAAGCTTTCTTT	CATSTGWSEAFF
TRBD2	TRBJ2-3	few	TRBV7-9	TGTGCCAGCAGCCCAGTCACCGCCAGCGGGGCAATTAGCACAGATACGCAGTATTTT	CASSPVTASGAISTDTQYF
.	TRBJ1-2	many	TRBV30	TGTGCCTGGAGTGTACTACGAGGGAACTATGGCTACACCTTC	CAWSVLRGNYGYTF
TRBD1	TRBJ2-1	.	TRBV28	TGTGCCAGCAGTTCGGTCGGACAGGGGGCGATCAATGAGCAGTTCTTC	CASSSVGQGAINEQFF
TRBD1	TRBJ2-7	.	TRBV11-2	TGTGCCAGCAGCCAAGATCCCACCGGGACAGGGAACTCCTACGAGCAGTACTTC	CASSQDPTGTGNSYEQYF
.	TRBJ2-2	few	TRBV29-1	TGCAGCGTTAGTCCGCGGGGGGAGCTGTTTTTT	CSVSPRGELFF
.	TRBJ1-2	many	TRBV12-3/TRBV12-4	TGTGCCAGCAGCCCGACTTCTTGGGGCTCTAGCGGTGGCTACACCTTC	CASSPTSWGSSGGYTF
TRBD1	TRBJ1-1	many	TRBV2	TGTGCCAGCAGTGTTGACAGGGGTGTGAACACTGAAGCTTTCTTT	CASSVDRGVNTEAFF
.	TRBJ1-1	many	TRBV28	TGTGCCAGCAGTACCCCCGGGGGGGCGGGTACTGAAGCTTTCTTT	CASSTPGGAGTEAFF
.	TRBJ2-6	.	TRBV30	TGTGCCTGGTGGAACAGTGGCTCTGGGGCCAACGTCCTGACTTTC	CAWWNSGSGANVLTF
.	TRBJ1-4	once	TRBV12-3/TRBV12-4	TGTGCCAGCAGTTTACTGGACAGTAATGAAAAACTGTTTTTT	CASSLLDSNEKLFF